The 14 T cell receptor beta chains below come from one sample, sequenced in a study of tissue T cells after allogeneic stem cell transplantation. The assay was immunoSEQ multiplex PCR, and TCRdb's table has in-frame clones only and misses some. The repertoire holds under 8,000 clones, around half seen once, with over 7% in the top ten. Time point of the sample: mouse harvest day 7 after allogeneic transplant. Mouse grafts combined 10^7 T-cell-depleted bone marrow cells with 10^6 splenic CD5+ T cells. The sequencing sample was made of lymph node tissue. The source is a female BALB/c mouse given C57BL/6 T cells with graft-versus-host disease after an allogeneic hematopoietic cell transplant.

This clone is judged medium-sized. All gene names here are mouse names. The CDR3 end lies 1 residue beyond the end of the read and is filled in from the germline J gene. The chain combines TRBV12-2 with TRBJ2-3, with TRBD2 matching over 11 bases. Germline CDR1 and CDR2: SGHLS and HYDKME. The length of the CDR3 is 16 residues. Trimming removed 6 bases from V and 0 bases from J; junction bases left unmatched: 7. This CDR3 is CASHPGTGGSAETLYF. The CDR3 bases that were read are TGTGCCAGCCACCCCGGGACTGGGGGTAGTGCAGAAACGCTGTAT.

As to this clone: The gene names here belong to mouse. The read finishes 1 residue shy of the CDR3 end, and the germline J gene is used to complete it. V and J are TRBV26 and TRBJ2-7; 9 bases match TRBD1. The CDR3 spans 14 residues. The germline CDR1 and CDR2 sequences are KGHPV and FQNQEV (reference sequence). Trimming removed 4 bases from V and 7 bases from J; junction bases left unmatched: 8. The DNA read from the CDR3 is TGTGCCAGCAGTCGCCCGGGACAGGGAGGGGAACAGTAC. Its protein product is CASSRPGQGGEQY. The full-length CDR3 reads as CASSRPGQGGEQYF.

Of note for this clone: Gene names are mouse gene names. Read data end 1 residue before the CDR3 end; the end is taken from the germline J gene. V usage is TRBV2 and J usage is TRBJ1-1; D is possibly TRBD1 (5 bases). The CDR3 consists of 14 residues. Trimming removed 4 bases from V and 0 bases from J, with 9 bases in between. CDR1 is LGHNA, CDR2 YSYQKL, per germline. The CDR3 DNA, read in part, is TGTGCCAGCAGCCTCACAGGAGAGAACACAGAAGTCTTC. This encodes CASSLTGENTEVF. The full CDR3 protein reads CASSLTGENTEVFF.

Of note for this clone: These gene names are mouse names. Sequencing ends 1 residue short of the CDR3 end; the germline J gene provides the rest. Other DNA variants within this sample encode the same CDR3. This chain uses TRBV20 with TRBJ2-5; D unclear. The ends were cut back, 1 base at V and 0 bases at J, with 5 bases in the middle. This CDR3 comprises 13 residues. Per germline, CDR1 GFQATS and CDR2 STVNSAI. CDR3 DNA, as far as it was read: TGTGGTGCTAGGGCACAAAACCAAGACACCCAGTAC. Translation gives CGARAQNQDTQY. The whole CDR3 region reads CGARAQNQDTQYF.

This clone was detected only a few times. Any gene name here is a mouse gene name. The CDR3 end falls 1 residue outside the read, so it is completed with the germline J gene. The chain links TRBV26 to TRBJ1-3; possibly TRBD1 for D (6 bases). Deletions cut 6 bases from V and 0 bases from J, with 6 bases between. CDR1 and CDR2 (germline): KGHPV, FQNQEV (reference sequence). There are 13 residues in the CDR3. The CDR3 region is CASRQGSGNTLYF. The CDR3 bases that were read are TGTGCCAGCAGACAGGGTTCTGGAAATACGCTCTAT.

This clone came up once. Gene and germline names: mouse. The missing CDR3 end, 1 residue past where the read stops, is filled in from the germline J gene. V and J are TRBV4 and TRBJ2-4; D possibly corresponds to TRBD2 (6 bases). V was clipped by 4 bases and J by 2 bases, with 10 bases between them. Germline values: CDR1 LGHDT, CDR2 YNNKQL (reference sequence). The CDR3 contains 14 residues. The CDR3 bases that were read are TGTGCCAGCAGCTTTACTGGGTATCAAAACACCTTGTAC. It translates to CASSFTGYQNTLY. The entire CDR3 protein is CASSFTGYQNTLYF.

Turning to this clone: Gene names are the mouse ones. Read data end 1 residue before the CDR3 end; the end is taken from the germline J gene. The V gene is TRBV13-1, the J gene TRBJ1-4; 11 nucleotides match TRBD1. Germline CDR1 and CDR2: NSHNY and SYGAGN. The length of the CDR3 is 15 residues. Trimming cost V 3 bases and J 7 bases; bases outside gene matches: 5. Partial CDR3 DNA: TGTGCCAGCAGTGGGGGGACAGGGGGTAGCGAAAGATTATTT. Amino acid sequence: CASSGGTGGSERLF. The CDR3 as a whole reads CASSGGTGGSERLFF.

There are a few counts of this clone. Genes and germline are mouse. The DNA ends 1 residue before the CDR3 does, and the rest of the CDR3 is filled in from the germline J gene. V usage is TRBV13-2 and J usage is TRBJ2-5; D is tentatively TRBD1 or TRBD2 (5 bases each). This CDR3 spans 13 amino acids. Germline V gives CDR1 NNHNN, CDR2 SYGAGS (reference sequence). V was shortened by 5 bases and J by 2 bases, with 9 bases between the two germline ends. The CDR3 loop is CASGWDRQDTQYF. The CDR3 bases that were read are TGTGCCAGCGGCTGGGACCGCCAAGACACCCAGTAC.

As concerns this clone: Germline and genes here are mouse. The read falls 1 residue short of the CDR3 end, and the missing part is taken from the germline J gene. The rearrangement joins TRBV3 to TRBJ1-2; TRBD1 agrees at 8 bases. V dropped 0 bases and J dropped 6; count of bases not matched to a gene: 6. CDR1 is SNHLY, CDR2 FYNGKV, per germline (reference sequence). The CDR3 extends over 15 amino acids. CDR3 residues: CASSLALQGATDYTF. CDR3 DNA, as far as it was read: TGTGCCAGCAGCTTAGCGCTCCAGGGGGCGACCGACTACACC.

This clone is labeled large. The germline and genes are mouse ones. Read coverage stops 1 residue before the CDR3 terminus; the germline J gene supplies the remainder. The genes are TRBV12-1 and TRBJ2-1, with 9 bases aligning to TRBD2. The CDR3 contains 15 residues. Germline V gives CDR1 SGHSN, CDR2 HYEKVE. V lost 0 bases, J lost 1 base, and 0 bases stayed unmatched. Incomplete CDR3 DNA: TGTGCCAGCTCTCTCACTGGGGGGAACTATGCTGAGCAGTTC. Amino acids: CASSLTGGNYAEQF. The whole CDR3 sequence reads CASSLTGGNYAEQFF.

As to this clone: Mouse germline and gene names are used. The CDR3 end falls 1 residue outside the read, so it is completed with the germline J gene. This chain joins TRBV3 and TRBJ1-2; no definite D call. Germline CDR1 SNHLY, CDR2 FYNGKV (reference sequence). V lost 2 bases and J 1 base, leaving 5 bases between the germline ends. The length of the CDR3 is 13 residues. The CDR3 spells CASSLSRNSDYTF. The part of the CDR3 DNA that was read is TGTGCCAGCAGCTTAAGCCGAAACTCCGACTACACC.

This clone was seen only a few times. The listed genes are named as in mouse. CDR3 sequence: CASSPQGGERLFF. The sequenced part of the CDR3 DNA is TGTGCCAGCAGCCCGCAAGGTGGCGAAAGATTATTT. The chain has TRBV3 and TRBJ1-4, with D unclear. The missing CDR3 end, 1 residue past where the read stops, is filled in from the germline J gene. The V gene's germline CDR1 is SNHLY and CDR2 FYNGKV (reference sequence). The CDR3 extends over 13 amino acids. V gave up 5 bases and J gave up 7 bases, with 11 bases separating them. The entire variable domain, with the rest obtained from reference TRBV3 and TRBJ1-4, is as follows: GPKVLQIPSHQIIDMGQMVTLNCDPVSNHLYFYWYKQILGQQMEFLVNFYNGKVMEKSKLFKDQFSVERPDGSYFTLKIQPTALEDSAVYFCASSPQGGERLFFGHGTKLSVL.

Turning to this clone: Gene names denote mouse genes. The missing CDR3 end, 1 residue past where the read stops, is filled in from the germline J gene. This rearrangement joins TRBV3 to TRBJ1-1, with 9 positions matching TRBD1. From germline, CDR1 is SNHLY and CDR2 FYNGKV (reference sequence). The CDR3 length is 14 residues. Unmatched junction bases numbered 3, after V lost 4 bases and J lost 3 bases. The sequenced CDR3 bases are TGTGCCAGCAGCTCGACAGGGGGGCACACAGAAGTCTTC. This gives the protein CASSSTGGHTEVF. The CDR3 as a whole reads CASSSTGGHTEVFF.

This clone was seen a handful of times. The gene names here belong to mouse. The CDR3 end lies 1 residue beyond the end of the read and is filled in from the germline J gene. The genes are TRBV29 and TRBJ2-1; 7 bases align to TRBD2. This CDR3 has 14 amino acids. The germline CDR1 and CDR2 sequences are MSHET and SYDVDS. The ends lost 3 bases at V and 3 bases at J; junction bases unmatched: 2. The CDR3 here is CASSLTGLYAEQFF. CDR3 bases read: TGTGCTAGCAGTTTGACTGGGCTCTATGCTGAGCAGTTC. Full variable domain (rest looked up from reference TRBV29 and TRBJ2-1): DMKVTQMPRYLIKRMGENVLLECGQDMSHETMYWYRQDPGLGLQLIYISYDVDSNSEGDIPKGYRVSRKKREHFSLILDSAKTNQTSVYFCASSLTGLYAEQFFGPGTRLTVL.